This section outlines one T cell receptor beta chain sequence together with its context. As yet, its antigen is unknown. Trimming left V 0 bases short and J 0 bases short, with 6 bases between. CDR1 is SQVTM, CDR2 ANQGSEA, per germline. The CDR3 length is 14 residues. Sequencing relied on a cDNA template that was reverse transcribed from extracted RNA. Repertoires were generated with immunoSEQ multiplex PCR, while TCRdb's copy carries only in-frame clones and drops some. The sample contains 110,000 to 150,000 clones, about 56% of which appear only once. These data come from a study of CD8+ T cells in alopecia areata. Study results and caveats: Higher clonality was seen in lesional scalp than in normal scalp, especially in alopecia totalis/universalis.

Treatment described: oral pan-JAK inhibitor, 5-10 mg twice daily. Alopecia areata patients had lesional scalp punch biopsies and peripheral blood taken from them. It was from PBMCs that CD4+ and CD8+ T cells were sorted. Sequences were derived from CD8+ T cells sorted from blood, sampled at week 4, from a patient treated with tofacitinib. The clonotype comes from a human donor with alopecia areata. The chain has TRBV29-1 and TRBJ2-1; D is uncertain. The CDR3 nucleotides read TGCAGCGTTGAAGAACGGAGCTCCTACAATGAGCAGTTCTTC. This gives the protein CSVEERSSYNEQFF.